This TCR beta chain was documented in a study of T cell repertoires in cytomegalovirus infection. In TCRdb, the reads were re-called with MiXCR into one record per CDR3 protein. The table shows approximately 910,000 distinct CDR3 sequences, with about 33% occurring only once. This clonotype was seen only a few times. Its cognate antigen is unknown. Study results and caveats: Of the TCR beta families, the public ones yielded a cumulative frequency that identified carriers of CMV plus the relevant HLA. HLA-C-restricted CMV clonotypes gave the most frequent clonotype in two of eight donors.

The receptor comes from a human donor in good health (CMV status not recorded). Some clones in this sample may be carry-over from other donors' samples. Sequences were derived from cultured CD8+ T cells from PBMCs, sampled from culture after CMV antigen stimulation.

The DNA for the CDR3 is TGTGCCAGCAGTTTACATATTCTCGGACCGATCCAAGAGACCCAGTACTTC. Amino acids: CASSLHILGPIQETQYF. The V and J genes are TRBV28 and TRBJ2-5; D is unresolved. V lost 2 bases and J lost 1, with 17 bases in between. CDR3 size: 17 residues. Germline V gene lookup returns CDR1 MDHEN and CDR2 SYDVKM. Variable domain in full (rest from reference TRBV28 and TRBJ2-5): DVKVTQSSRYLVKRTGEKVFLECVQDMDHENMFWYRQDPGLGLRLIYFSYDVKMKEKGDIPEGYSVSREKKERFSLILESASTNQTSMYLCASSLHILGPIQETQYFGPGTRLLVL.